The TCR beta chain under discussion was sequenced for a study of T cells in Graves' hyperthyroidism and ophthalmopathy. In the study overall: At the time of initial diagnosis and before any treatment, peripheral blood was collected. Study-level results: Peripheral blood also featured most of the thyroid clonotypes expanded above 0.001. A 13 V-J model separated ophthalmopathy from stable hyperthyroidism.

The CDR3 contains 14 residues. Between the trimmed V and J ends, which lost 3 bases and 8 bases, there was a span of 18 bases. Germline CDR1 is DFQATT and CDR2 is SNEGSKA (reference sequence). TCR beta CDR3 regions were amplified from RNA. The HTBI primer set was used in a first-round RT-PCR of the TCR CDR3. A single record per CDR3 protein comes from TCRdb applying MiXCR to the multiplex PCR reads. Of about 640,000 distinct CDR3 sequences in the sample, approximately 14% were seen once. Patients were excluded for uncontrolled infection, other autoimmune disease, pregnancy or lactation. Comment on this clonotype: The antigen remains unidentified.

The genes are TRBV20-1 and TRBJ2-3; possibly TRBD1 for D (6 bases). The sequence derives from a woman between 45 and 60 years old with Graves' ophthalmopathy. The sample taken for sequencing was blood. CDR3 sequence (DNA): TGCAGTGCTAGTCAGGGACATACCTCGGCTACGCAGTATTTT. Translating it yields CSASQGHTSATQYF.